Listed here are 10 T cell receptor beta chains from one sample, sequenced in a study of cytomegalovirus exposure and HLA in healthy donors. This PCR relied on a set of 60 Vbeta primers and 13 Jbeta primers. The data were produced by immunoSEQ multiplex PCR, yet TCRdb's version contains in-frame clones alone and is incomplete. The data hold around 240,000 clones, with 82% observed a single time. The sequenced sample was PBMCs. The receptors originated from a woman in her 40s in good health and CMV-seropositive.

The chain uses TRBV28 and TRBJ2-1; 12 bases line up with TRBD1. Germline CDR1 and CDR2: MDHEN and SYDVKM. The CDR3 sequence is 20 residues long. V shed 4 bases and J 13 bases; nucleotides not matched to a gene: 26. The CDR3 loop reads CASSWATRFRDRGRGGEQFF. CDR3 DNA: TGTGCCAGCAGTTGGGCCACTCGATTCCGGGACAGGGGGCGCGGGGGTGAACAGTTCTTC.

This clone was seen more than once but under ten times. The chain joins TRBV6-1 to TRBJ2-3; TRBD2 is a possible D gene (6 bases). Germline CDR1 and CDR2: MNHNS and SASEGT. V was cut by 4 bases and J by 2 bases, with 16 bases left in between. This CDR3 has 16 residues. CDR3 region: CASSGSYGGVTDTQYF. The DNA of the CDR3 is TGTGCCAGCAGTGGGAGCTACGGCGGGGTCACAGATACGCAGTATTTT.

Notes on this clone: One junction end does not reproduce the germline sequence, and a read error may be involved. J is TRBJ2-3 and V is TRBV7-9; TRBD1 aligns across 8 bases. CDR3 size: 14 residues. Germline lookup yields CDR1 SEHNR and CDR2 FQNEAQ (reference sequence). Here the CDR3 DNA reads TGTTCCAGCACCCCAGGGGGCCGTACAGATACGCAGTATTTT. It codes for CSSTPGGRTDTQYF.

The rearrangement uses TRBV10-2 and TRBJ2-7; D is possibly TRBD2 (5 bases). The CDR3 length is 12 residues. The germline V gene has CDR1 WSHSY and CDR2 SAAADI. The ends were cut back, 0 bases at V and 7 bases at J, with 7 bases in the middle. CDR3 loop: CASSESTGEQYF. CDR3 nucleotide sequence: TGCGCCAGCAGTGAGTCGACGGGGGAGCAGTACTTC.

This clone came up a few times. V is TRBV11-3 and J is TRBJ2-7; 8 nucleotides agree with TRBD2. Germline-derived CDR1 and CDR2 are SGHNT and YENEEA. The CDR3 has 14 amino acids. V shed 8 bases, J shed 3 bases, and the junction held 9 bases outside the gene matches. The CDR3 bases are TGTGCCAGCCACCCCTCCAGCGGGAGCTACGAGCAGTACTTC. Its protein is CASHPSSGSYEQYF.

The gene calls are TRBV7-2 and TRBJ1-5; weak D call: TRBD1 (5 bases). CDR1 and CDR2 (germline): SGHTA, FQGNSA. The CDR3 is 14 residues long. Trimming removed 2 bases from V and 5 bases from J, with 10 bases in between. As DNA, the CDR3 is TGTGCCAGCAGCTTACTTCTGGGGCATCAGCCCCAGCATTTT. Its translation is CASSLLLGHQPQHF.

The chain employs TRBV7-2 and TRBJ1-3, with 7 bases identical to TRBD1. J lost 2 bases, V lost 2 bases, and 9 bases had no gene match. The CDR3 spans 17 residues. CDR1 is SGHTA and CDR2 is FQGNSA in the germline V gene. In DNA, the CDR3 is TGTGCCAGCAGCTTACTTCCCGGGACAGCGCCTGGAAACACCATATATTTT. Translation: CASSLLPGTAPGNTIYF.

Notes on this clone: Its ends do not fully match the called genes, so a read error is possible. This chain's CDR3 is CSSSLVGGFTF. The CDR3 DNA reads as TGTTCCAGCAGCTTAGTCGGGGGTTTCACCTTC. The V call is TRBV7-9, the J call TRBJ1-2, with D possibly matching TRBD1 (5 bases). CDR1 is SEHNR and CDR2 is FQNEAQ in the germline V gene (reference sequence). The CDR3 spans 11 residues.

The chain joins TRBV7-8 to TRBJ2-2, with D possibly being TRBD1 (6 bases). V was pared by 4 bases and J by 4 bases, with 10 bases between. This CDR3 is 14 amino acids long. Germline assignment: CDR1 SGHVS and CDR2 FQNEAQ. DNA for the CDR3: TGTGCCAGCAGCTCGGACAGAGCCACCGGGGAGCTGTTTTTT. Translating it yields CASSSDRATGELFF.

The chain employs TRBV21-1 and TRBJ1-2; the table's D call, TRBD1, was not checked against the DNA. TRBV21-1 counts as a pseudogene. This CDR3 has 14 amino acids. The chain's CDR3 is CASSKVQGDYGYTF. The CDR3 DNA reads TGTGCCAGCAGCAAAGTTCAGGGTGACTATGGCTACACCTTC.